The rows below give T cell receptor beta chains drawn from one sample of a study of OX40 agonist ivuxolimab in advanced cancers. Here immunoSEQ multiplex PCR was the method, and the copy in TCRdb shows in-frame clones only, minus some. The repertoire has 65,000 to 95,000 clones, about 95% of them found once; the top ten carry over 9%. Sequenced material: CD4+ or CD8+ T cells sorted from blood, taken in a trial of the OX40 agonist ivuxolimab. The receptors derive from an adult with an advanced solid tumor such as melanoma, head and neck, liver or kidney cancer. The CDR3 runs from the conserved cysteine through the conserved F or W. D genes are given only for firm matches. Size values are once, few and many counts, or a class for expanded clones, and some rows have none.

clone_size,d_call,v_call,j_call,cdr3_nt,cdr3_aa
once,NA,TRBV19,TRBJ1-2,TGTGCCAGTAGTATATTCGGGGGGCTCGACTATGGCTACACCTTC,CASSIFGGLDYGYTF
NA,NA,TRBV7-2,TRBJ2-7,TGTGCCAGCAGCTTCCCCCCGTACGAGCAGTACTTC,CASSFPPYEQYF
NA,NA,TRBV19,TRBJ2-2,TGTGCCAGTAGTATAGTCGCAAACACCGGGGAGCTGTTTTTT,CASSIVANTGELFF
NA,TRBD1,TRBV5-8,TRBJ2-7,TGTGCCAGCAGCACCCTCCCCGGGTTCTTGGACAGGGCCTACGAGCAGTACTTC,CASSTLPGFLDRAYEQYF
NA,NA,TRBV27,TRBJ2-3,TGTGCCAGCAGTTTACGGGTTAGCACAGATACGCAGTATTTT,CASSLRVSTDTQYF
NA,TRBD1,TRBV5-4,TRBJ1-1,TGTGCCAGCAGCACTTCACAGGGGTGGGACACTGAAGCTTTCTTT,CASSTSQGWDTEAFF
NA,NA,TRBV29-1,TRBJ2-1,TGCAGCGTTGGGTGGGGGGCTAACTACAATGAGCAGTTCTTC,CSVGWGANYNEQFF
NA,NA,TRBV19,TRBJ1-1,TGTGCCAGTAGTATTATGAGTGGGGAAGGCACTGAAGCTTTCTTT,CASSIMSGEGTEAFF
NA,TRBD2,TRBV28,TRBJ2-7,TGTGCCAGCAGTGCGCGTGGCGGGAGGAGCGAGCAGTACTTC,CASSARGGRSEQYF
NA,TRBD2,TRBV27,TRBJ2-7,TGTGCCAGCAGCTCACTAGCGGGTTACTCCTACGAGCAGTACTTC,CASSSLAGYSYEQYF
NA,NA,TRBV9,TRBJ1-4,TGTGCCAGCAGCGTAGACGGGACATCGAATGAAAAACTGTTTTTT,CASSVDGTSNEKLFF